Detailed here is one T cell receptor beta chain. The antigen remains unidentified. These data belong to a study of shared clonotypes between healthy human individuals. Sequenced by immunoSEQ multiplex PCR; TCRdb stores in-frame clones only, minus some. Of 700,000 or so clones listed, 60% to 80% are singletons. The CDR3 has 16 residues. Trimming at V came to 1 base and at J to 6 bases, leaving 8 bases not matched to a gene. The germline CDR1 and CDR2 sequences are SGHTA and FQGNSA. Whole-study results and caveats: Sampling covered nothing but blood. Tissue TCR repertoires likely differ from those found in blood.

This sequence joins TRBV7-2 and TRBJ2-1, with 8 bases lining up with TRBD1. The TCR originated in a woman aged 30 to 39 in good health. What was sequenced was memory CD4+ T cells sorted from blood. Subset here: CD45RA-negative fraction. CDR3 loop: CASSLEGTGWGNEQFF. Written as DNA, the CDR3 is TGTGCCAGCAGCTTAGAAGGGACAGGATGGGGCAATGAGCAGTTCTTC.